Described below is a single T cell receptor beta chain sequence and its context. Original analysis: It was from reference gene primer amplification that nucleated cell counts were estimated. This table comes from immunoSEQ multiplex PCR, and its TCRdb copy is limited to in-frame clones, with some not included. The V and J calls and the clone size are those of that table, but D and trimming were determined from the DNA. The sample includes about 74,000 clones, 84% seen only once; the top ten take about 10%. The CDR3 is 15 residues long. The germline CDR1 and CDR2 sequences are SGHRS and YFSETQ. Trimming shortened V by 0 bases and J by 4 bases, and 13 bases separated the two germline ends. The data stem from a study of blood T cell repertoires in COVID-19. Across the study: The United States, Italy and Spain supplied acute and convalescent COVID-19 samples. In each case, the material was cDNA or gDNA derived from T cells, B-cell-depleted T cells, or PBMCs.

The rearrangement links TRBV5-1 to TRBJ2-5; no clear D gene. Sequences were obtained from peripheral blood. This sequence originates from a man in his fifties with active COVID-19. CDR3 sequence (DNA): TGCGCCAGCAGCTTGGTCCCGACTGACTTAGAGACCCAGTACTTC. Amino acid sequence: CASSLVPTDLETQYF.